This entry concerns a single T cell receptor beta chain. The germline V gene has CDR1 MNHEY and CDR2 SMNVEV (reference sequence). J lost 2 bases, V lost 6 bases, and 7 bases had no gene match. This CDR3 is built from 16 residues. Source study methods: It was from reference gene primer amplification that nucleated cell counts were estimated. TCRdb's copy holds only in-frame clones and misses some; the assay was immunoSEQ multiplex PCR. From that table come the V and J calls and clone size; the DNA was used to work out D and trimming. The table includes around 170,000 clones, 83% detected once. This record belongs to a study of blood T cell repertoires in COVID-19. Study background: COVID-19 samples, acute and convalescent, were from the United States, Italy and Spain. In each case, the material was cDNA or gDNA derived from T cells, B-cell-depleted T cells, or PBMCs.

Sequenced sample: peripheral blood. The genes are TRBV27 and TRBJ2-1; 10 bases match TRBD2. This TCR was recovered from a woman between 35 and 50 years old with acute or convalescent COVID-19. CDR3 region: CASRKFLAGAYNEQFF. The CDR3 nucleotides are TGTGCCAGCAGAAAATTCCTAGCGGGGGCCTACAATGAGCAGTTCTTC.